Sequencing of this TCR beta chain was carried out in a study of blood T cell repertoires in COVID-19. This CDR3 is 14 amino acids long. Looked up from germline, CDR1 is LGHDT and CDR2 is YNNKEL (reference sequence). The V and J ends lost 6 bases and 9 bases, in that order; junction bases with no gene match: 9. This clone was seen once. Sequencing used immunoSEQ multiplex PCR; TCRdb keeps in-frame clones, though not all of them. The table lists about 76,000 clones, approximately 88% of them singletons. The clonotype comes from a man aged 45-65 years with active COVID-19. V is TRBV3-1 (or the pseudogene TRBV3-2) and J is TRBJ2-7, with TRBD2 matching over 12 bases. Sequenced: peripheral blood. The CDR3 is CASSLGLAGNLQYF. In nucleotides, the CDR3 is TGTGCCAGCAGTCTTGGACTAGCGGGGAATTTGCAGTACTTC.